This T cell receptor beta chain emerged from a study of blood T cell repertoires in COVID-19. Whole-study context: Some COVID-19 samples were acute and others convalescent; all came from the United States, Italy and Spain. PBMCs, B-cell-depleted T cells, or T cells were the source of the cDNA or gDNA that made up the material.

Per the original data handling: Counts of nucleated cells, estimated from reference gene primer amplification, were obtained. Clones were read by immunoSEQ multiplex PCR, and TCRdb kept only the in-frame ones, dropping some. V and J calls and clone size come straight from that table; D and trimming were deduced from the DNA. The table records 30,000 to 45,000 clones, roughly four fifths of them present only once. V lost 2 bases, J lost 4 bases, and 5 bases stayed unmatched. From germline, CDR1 is SQVTM and CDR2 ANQGSEA. This CDR3 spans 14 amino acids. The sequenced sample was peripheral blood. The source of this sequence is a human donor in a cohort sampled during active or convalescent COVID-19. The donor label of this sample is uncertain. The V gene is TRBV29-1, the J gene TRBJ2-7, with TRBD1 identical over 10 bases. The CDR3 reads CSVEWTGGGYEQYF. In DNA, the CDR3 is TGCAGCGTTGAATGGACAGGGGGTGGGTACGAGCAGTACTTC.